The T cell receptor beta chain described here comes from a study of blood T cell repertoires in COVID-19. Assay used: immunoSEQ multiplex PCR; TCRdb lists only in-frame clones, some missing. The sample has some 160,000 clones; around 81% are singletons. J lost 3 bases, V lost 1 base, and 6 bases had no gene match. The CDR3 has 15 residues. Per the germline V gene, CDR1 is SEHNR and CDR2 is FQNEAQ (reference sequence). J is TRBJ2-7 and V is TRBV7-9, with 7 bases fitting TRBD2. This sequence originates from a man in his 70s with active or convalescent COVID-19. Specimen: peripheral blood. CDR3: CASSLVGGKSYEQYF. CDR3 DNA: TGTGCCAGCAGCTTAGTCGGGGGGAAGAGCTACGAGCAGTACTTC.